This T cell receptor (beta chain) was recorded in a study of metastatic and nonmetastatic thyroid tumors. General study points: Benign nodules were reported to have significantly lower TCR beta diversity than malignant thyroid tumors, in blood and tumor.

V dropped 3 bases and J dropped 2 bases, with 5 bases sitting between them. The V gene's germline CDR1 is SEHNR and CDR2 FQNEAQ (reference sequence). This CDR3 has 12 amino acids. This clone was seen repeatedly, ten times or more. The target antigen is unknown. TCRdb reanalyzed the PCR reads with MiXCR. The sample holds approximately 17,000 clones, about 27% seen once. Treatment of any kind had been given to no patient before thyroid surgery. The chain uses TRBV7-9 and TRBJ2-7, with no clear D. The specimen was tumor tissue. The clonotype originates from a female donor with papillary thyroid cancer or a benign thyroid nodule (not recorded which). Some clones in this sample may be carry-over from other donors' samples. The CDR3 loop reads CASSFGAYEQYF. CDR3 nucleotide sequence: TGTGCCAGCAGCTTCGGAGCCTACGAGCAGTACTTC.